A single sample is the source of the 27 T cell receptor beta chains below, sequenced in a study of T cell responses to AZD1222 COVID-19 vaccine. Profiling relied on immunoSEQ multiplex PCR, and the TCRdb table lists in-frame clones only, not all of them. The sample has 100,000 or so clones, about 86% seen once. The sequences come from peripheral blood, collected on day 0 of AZD1222 vaccination. The origin of the receptors is an adult in good health.

V and J are TRBV11-2 and TRBJ2-1; 14 bases agree with TRBD2. Germline lookup yields CDR1 SGHAT and CDR2 FQNNGV. The CDR3 loop spans 16 amino acids. V shed 5 bases and J 7 bases; nucleotides not matched to a gene: 7. CDR3 DNA: TGTGCCAGCAGCACCCGGACTAGCGGGAGGTGGAATGAGCAGTTCTTC. It yields the protein CASSTRTSGRWNEQFF.

This clone appeared once. J is TRBJ1-2 and V is TRBV7-2, with 9 bases identical to TRBD1. Germline V gene data show CDR1 as SGHTA and CDR2 as FQGNSA. This CDR3 spans 15 amino acids. With 5 bases clipped from V and 3 bases from J, the junction kept 7 bases outside the gene matches. This CDR3 is CASSQVWDRDYGYTF. CDR3 DNA: TGTGCCAGCAGCCAGGTGTGGGACAGGGACTATGGCTACACCTTC.

The gene calls are TRBV11-2 and TRBJ1-1, with 7 bases matching TRBD1. The CDR3 is 15 residues long. The junction had 10 bases not matched to a gene; V was cut back by 6 bases and J by 3 bases. The germline CDR1 and CDR2 sequences are SGHAT and FQNNGV. The CDR3 nucleotides read TGTGCCAGCAGAGAAAAACCGGGACAGTACACTGAAGCTTTCTTT. Translated: CASREKPGQYTEAFF. The full variable domain, completed using reference TRBV11-2 and TRBJ1-1, is EAGVAQSPRYKIIEKRQSVAFWCNPISGHATLYWYQQILGQGPKLLIQFQNNGVVDDSQLPKDRFSAERLKGVDSTLKIQPAKLEDSAVYLCASREKPGQYTEAFFGQGTRLTVV.

This clone was picked up one time. The junction and the germline gene differ at one end; a read error may be behind it. J is TRBJ2-7 and V is TRBV7-9; D is ambiguous. Germline CDR1 and CDR2: SEHNR and FQNEAQ (reference sequence). This CDR3 comprises 13 residues. CDR3 amino acids: CASSPLGYYAQYF. CDR3 nucleotides: TGTGCCAGCAGCCCCTTGGGCTATTACGCGCAGTACTTC.

The chain combines TRBV4-3 with TRBJ2-7; 7 bases line up with TRBD2. CDR1 is LGHNA and CDR2 is YSLEER in the germline V gene. V gave up 4 bases and J gave up 3 bases; unmatched junction bases: 15. The CDR3 extends over 17 amino acids. CDR3 amino acids: CASSPSLYEAGNYEQYF. The CDR3 DNA sequence: TGCGCCAGCAGCCCGTCCCTGTACGAAGCGGGAAACTACGAGCAGTACTTC.

As for this clone: At one boundary the junction diverges from the germline segment, which might be a read error. CDR3 coding DNA: TGCGCCAGCAGCCAGGGAGAGGGGGGATTCGCCTTC. It codes for CASSQGEGGFAF. The chain combines TRBV4-3 with TRBJ1-2, with D perhaps TRBD1 (6 bases). This CDR3 is 12 amino acids long. Germline V CDR1 and CDR2: LGHNA, YSLEER.

The chain is built from TRBV5-6 and TRBJ2-1, with 9 nucleotides matching TRBD2. Germline CDR1 reads SGHDT; CDR2 reads YYEEEE. The CDR3 totals 15 residues. V dropped 0 bases and J dropped 6; count of bases not matched to a gene: 4. For the CDR3, the DNA is TGTGCCAGCAGCTTGGGTCTAGCGGGGATCAATGAGCAGTTCTTC. Its protein is CASSLGLAGINEQFF. The variable domain in full, completed from reference TRBV5-6 and TRBJ2-1, reads DAGVTQSPTHLIKTRGQQVTLRCSPKSGHDTVSWYQQALGQGPQFIFQYYEEEERQRGNFPDRFSGHQFPNYSSELNVNALLLGDSALYLCASSLGLAGINEQFFGPGTRLTVL.

This rearrangement joins TRBV28 to TRBJ2-7; D perhaps matches TRBD1 (6 bases). This CDR3 spans 13 amino acids. Deletions cut 5 bases from V and 2 bases from J, with 10 bases between. Germline CDR1 MDHEN, CDR2 SYDVKM. Here the CDR3 DNA reads TGTGCCAGCAGTGCCGCAGGGGCCTACGAGCAGTACTTC. Its translation: CASSAAGAYEQYF.

Written as DNA, the CDR3 is TGTGCCAGCACCTTGAGCAGGGGCGATGAGCAGTTCTTC. Its protein product is CASTLSRGDEQFF. The chain is built from TRBV28 and TRBJ2-1; possible D gene TRBD1, 6 bases. CDR3 length equals 13 residues. With 7 bases removed from V and 8 bases from J, the gap between germline ends came to 15 bases. Germline CDR1 MDHEN, CDR2 SYDVKM.

The rearrangement joins TRBV20-1 to TRBJ2-1; D perhaps matches TRBD1 (7 bases). Deletions cut 3 bases from V and 4 bases from J, with 16 bases between. This CDR3 comprises 15 residues. Germline V gene lookup returns CDR1 DFQATT and CDR2 SNEGSKA (reference sequence). The CDR3 region has the DNA TGCAGTGCTAGTGTCGGAGGGGGCGCGTACAATGAGCAGTTCTTC. This sequence encodes CSASVGGGAYNEQFF.

V gene TRBV15 combines with J gene TRBJ1-3, with D perhaps matching TRBD1 (5 bases). V was shortened by 0 bases and J by 2 bases, with 8 bases between the two germline ends. This CDR3 comprises 15 residues. The germline V gene has CDR1 LNHNV and CDR2 YYDKDF (reference sequence). In DNA, the CDR3 is TGTGCCACCAGCAGAGAGTGGGGGGCTGGAAACACCATATATTTT. Amino acids: CATSREWGAGNTIYF.

The chain carries TRBV12-5 and TRBJ1-5; D gene uncertain. From germline, CDR1 is LGHNT and CDR2 FRNRAP. The V and J ends lost 1 base and 6 bases respectively, with 10 bases between them. The CDR3 is made up of 14 amino acids. CDR3 sequence reads: CASGLENLGQPQHF. In nucleotides, the CDR3 is TGTGCTAGTGGTTTGGAAAACTTAGGTCAGCCCCAGCATTTT.

The J gene is TRBJ1-3, the V gene TRBV10-3; D is undetermined. Germline V CDR1 and CDR2: ENHRY, SYGVKD. Trimming pared 6 bases from V and 2 bases from J, leaving 14 bases between. There are 15 residues in the CDR3. CDR3 nucleotide sequence: TGTGCCATCAGGGACCTCGGAGGGCCTGGAAACACCATATATTTT. Its protein product is CAIRDLGGPGNTIYF.

This chain connects TRBV7-2 to TRBJ2-3; D may be TRBD1 (7 bases). Trimming removed 3 bases from V and 1 base from J, with 11 bases in between. The CDR3 totals 15 residues. Germline values: CDR1 SGHTA, CDR2 FQGNSA. CDR3 in DNA: TGTGCCAGCAGCTTCAGGGGGGTAGGCACAGATACGCAGTATTTT. Translating it yields CASSFRGVGTDTQYF.

The genes are TRBV2 and TRBJ2-7; perhaps TRBD1 as D (6 bases). The ends were cut back, 2 bases at V and 4 bases at J, with 15 bases in the middle. In germline, CDR1 is SNHLY, CDR2 FYNNEI. The CDR3 sequence is 15 residues long. The CDR3 bases are TGTGCCAGCAGTGAACAGGGGCCATCCCTTTACGAGCAGTACTTC. Protein sequence: CASSEQGPSLYEQYF.

The J gene is TRBJ2-3, the V gene TRBV29-1, with 9 nucleotides matching TRBD1. The CDR3 has 13 amino acids. V lost 8 bases to trimming and J lost 8 bases; unmatched junction nucleotides: 11. The germline CDR1 and CDR2 sequences are SQVTM and ANQGSEA. In DNA form, the CDR3 reads TGCAGCACAACCGGGACAGGGCAGAGTACGCAGTATTTT. Residues: CSTTGTGQSTQYF.

The chain links TRBV7-9 to TRBJ2-1, with 7 bases matching TRBD2. V shed 8 bases, J shed 5 bases, and the junction held 12 bases outside the gene matches. The germline V gene encodes CDR1 SEHNR and CDR2 FQNEAQ (reference sequence). This CDR3 is built from 15 residues. The CDR3 region has the DNA TGTGCCAGCGGGTCAGGAGGGACTACCCACAATGAGCAGTTCTTC. It translates to CASGSGGTTHNEQFF.

The V and J genes are TRBV12-3 or TRBV12-4 and TRBJ2-5; weak D call: TRBD2 (6 bases). The CDR3 has 12 residues. V gave up 8 bases and J gave up 5 bases, with 12 bases separating them. This CDR3 reads CASSPGGETQYF. CDR3 bases: TGTGCCAGCTCCCCCGGAGGGGAGACCCAGTACTTC.

This rearrangement joins TRBV5-1 to TRBJ1-3; D uncertain. Looked up from germline, CDR1 is SGHRS and CDR2 is YFSETQ. The CDR3 is 12 residues long. V lost 7 bases to trimming and J lost 4 bases, with 9 bases between them. CDR3 protein: CASGNSGNTIYF. DNA of the CDR3: TGCGCCAGCGGTAATTCAGGAAACACCATATATTTT.

This chain uses TRBV5-1 with TRBJ1-1; D gene unclear. This CDR3 has 14 amino acids. CDR1 and CDR2 (germline): SGHRS, YFSETQ. Trimming stripped 4 bases from V and 5 bases from J, with 15 bases between. The CDR3 bases are TGCGCCAGCAGCGAGGGAGTGGGTGGAACTGAAGCTTTCTTT. Translation gives CASSEGVGGTEAFF.

This chain connects TRBV5-1 to TRBJ1-1; weak D call: TRBD1 (5 bases). The V end was cut by 3 bases, the J end by 5 bases, with 14 bases between. This CDR3 spans 14 amino acids. Per the germline V gene, CDR1 is SGHRS and CDR2 is YFSETQ. CDR3 sequence reads: CASSWAGEGTEAFF. The DNA of the CDR3 is TGCGCCAGCAGCTGGGCCGGGGAGGGGACTGAAGCTTTCTTT.

The chain joins TRBV29-1 to TRBJ1-2; D is unresolved. Germline V gives CDR1 SQVTM, CDR2 ANQGSEA. The CDR3 spans 13 residues. The V end was cut by 7 bases, the J end by 1 base, with 13 bases between. CDR3 nucleotide sequence: TGCAGCGGCTTAATGGCGGTTAACTATGGCTACACCTTC. Translated: CSGLMAVNYGYTF.

The rearrangement uses TRBV5-8 and TRBJ2-1; D is perhaps TRBD1 (5 bases). The V end was cut by 4 bases, the J end by 8 bases, with 16 bases between. This CDR3 is 14 amino acids long. The germline V gene encodes CDR1 SGHTS and CDR2 YDEGEE. The CDR3, as DNA: TGTGCCAGCAGCCTAAAGCTACCCAGGGATGAGCAGTTCTTC. This codes for CASSLKLPRDEQFF.

This clone has a single count. The genes are TRBV6-1 and TRBJ1-1; weak D call: TRBD1 (6 bases). V lost 2 bases, J lost 0 bases, and 16 bases lay in between. The germline V gene has CDR1 MNHNS and CDR2 SASEGT. The CDR3 runs 17 residues. CDR3 sequence (DNA): TGTGCCAGCAGTGAATTGAAAGGGACAAGATTGAACACTGAAGCTTTCTTT. Translation: CASSELKGTRLNTEAFF.

CDR3 region: CASSLWDRGRGGYTF. The DNA of the CDR3 is TGTGCCAGCAGCTTATGGGACAGGGGGCGCGGTGGCTACACCTTC. The rearrangement links TRBV7-8 to TRBJ1-2; 12 bases are shared with TRBD1. This CDR3 is built from 15 residues. Germline V gene sequence: CDR1 SGHVS, CDR2 FQNEAQ. Unmatched junction bases numbered 5, after V lost 2 bases and J lost 7 bases.

The chain joins TRBV12-3 or TRBV12-4 to TRBJ2-3; perhaps TRBD2 as D (5 bases). V gave up 6 bases and J gave up 6 bases, with 10 bases separating them. This CDR3 has 12 residues. DNA of the CDR3: TGTGCCAGCAGGACACTAGGGGATACGCAGTATTTT. Its protein product is CASRTLGDTQYF.

This clone has just one count. The chain employs TRBV5-1 and TRBJ2-1; D might be TRBD1 (6 bases). This CDR3 spans 20 amino acids. V was trimmed by 4 bases and J by 5 bases, leaving 31 bases between them. Germline lookup yields CDR1 SGHRS and CDR2 YFSETQ. CDR3 region: CASSPQGTSDPGYPHNEQFF. CDR3 DNA sequence: TGCGCCAGCAGCCCCCAGGGGACATCCGACCCGGGTTATCCCCACAATGAGCAGTTCTTC.